The present T cell receptor beta chain was sequenced within a study of cytomegalovirus exposure and HLA in healthy donors (dated by TCRdb to 2016 to 2017). With regard to the full study: According to an earlier analysis of 550 to 700 of the donors, about 190 million T cells yielded 100 million or so unique TCR beta sequences and about 300 Gb of sequence data. Using immunosequencing, the study profiled T cell repertoires from around 680 subjects and related those repertoires to cytomegalovirus serostatus. Of the 350 to 400 genotyped donors, 65% to 90% fell in the genetic ancestry cluster associated with self-reported Caucasian donors. Typing coverage differed by locus: A, B, C, DRB1 and DQB1 were typed in roughly 620-640 donors, DQA1 in 522, DPA1 in roughly 590, and DPB1 in just under 490. Approximately 310 gigabases of sequencing data and some 85 million unique TCR sequences were included in an early release covering roughly 600 HLA-typed donors. Both class I and class II loci were covered by HLA typing, at four-digit resolution. Along with the approximately 700-subject first cohort, a separate validation cohort of around 110 different subjects was used. A later genetic analysis took genome-wide SNP genotypes for about three fifths of the 666 donors and used that subset as a discovery cohort. The study aimed to test whether signatures of past pathogen exposure could be identified by cataloging public T cell receptors. Donor age, sex, ethnicity and CMV serostatus were compiled alongside the repertoire data. Roughly 5 DR-DQ haplotypes were treated as single units for association and clustering because of strong linkage in the cohort. All discovery cohort repertoires had been generated using a single sequencing platform. To decide whether each TCR beta V gene segment behaved as functional or pseudogenic, an earlier analysis of approximately 620 of the donors relied on high-throughput TCR beta sequencing. In the later analysis, no new phenotypic data were used to find candidate immune exposures; instead, reliance was placed on TCR beta sequences and their occurrence across donors. To predict cytomegalovirus infection status, the study brought together high-throughput TCR immunosequencing, statistical association of individual TCRs with disease status, and machine learning. Among roughly 370 genotyped donors of the cohort, an average of roughly 240,000 unique TCR beta nucleotide sequences were sequenced per donor, roughly 18% of them non-productive. A later analysis re-analyzed previously published TCR beta repertoires from 650 to 800 donors and added high-resolution HLA genotyping to study TCR occurrence patterns. The paper as a whole reports these results and caveats: Because counts were too low, approximately 15 rarely observed V segments, including chromosome 9 orphons, were excluded from the earlier analysis of about 500 of the donors. In a later analysis, HLA-associated TCR beta chains were found to be more clonally expanded and to have lower generation probabilities than equally common non-associated chains. A later analysis found that TCR association rates varied across HLA loci, with DRB1 alleles showing the most associated TCRs and HLA-C alleles the fewest. In an earlier analysis of some 640 of the donors, most TCR beta V segments were observed in productive rearrangements about 87% or about 30% of the time, broadly matching IMGT annotations. According to a later analysis, parvovirus B19, influenza, CMV and Epstein-Barr virus appeared linked to several top co-occurrence clusters. A few of the identified cytomegalovirus-associated TCR beta chains were confirmed in vitro to be specific for cytomegalovirus antigens. The study listed approximately 150 TCR beta chains as associated with cytomegalovirus. HLA typing was unavailable for some donors at each locus, so association tests used only the typed subset. Most TCR sequences were observed very rarely across donors, whereas some public TCRs were present in many individuals. A further reported finding was that TCR beta sequences accurately predicted the HLA-A and HLA-B alleles for most subjects in the first cohort. In a later genetic analysis, a missense DCLRE1C variant was associated with V-gene and J-gene trimming of TCR beta chains, and the association was replicated in an independent cohort. A later analysis found that most CMV-associated TCR beta chains appeared HLA-restricted, with HLA associations seemingly driven largely by CMV exposure. Correlated functional status among segregating V segments might be attributable to linkage disequilibrium, but an unknown experimental factor could not be ruled out. The cohort was sequenced for TCR beta chains only, and without alpha or paired-chain data the features that could be detected were limited. When HLA alleles, especially DR and DQ, strongly co-occurred, TCR associations were difficult to assign to individual alleles. A cluster of highly shared sequence variants was judged likely to represent a technical artifact of the sequencing pipeline. A later genetic analysis reported fewer N-insertions in productive TCRs among donors in an Asian-associated ancestry cluster than the 666-donor mean. The presence/absence analyses assumed that sequencing depth was roughly uniform across donors, and that assumption may not be true. It was suggested by the authors that the approach could potentially be generalized to other disease states and immunological phenotypes. Cytomegalovirus status was reported to be diagnosed by the classifier with high specificity and sensitivity in both the original and validation cohorts. CMV serostatus was the only immune exposure information available for the cohort. In a later analysis, around 15,000 TCR beta sequences were associated with specific HLA alleles at a false discovery rate of 0.05.

As concerns this clone: Its antigen remains unidentified. The record has no base qualities; no much larger clone is one base away.

The cohort comprised around 700 healthy bone marrow donors. At the time of sampling, all cohort members were nominally healthy, though unrecorded immune exposures were likely present. The donor was CMV seronegative and was included in the group of a few hundred seronegative cohort members. A peripheral blood sample was provided by each donor, and peripheral blood mononuclear cells were used for TCR beta sequencing. Genomic DNA was extracted from the blood cell samples with the Qiagen DNeasy Blood Extraction Kit. The method behind the library was the immunoSEQ multiplex PCR assay. For the multiplex PCR, a mixture combining 60 forward primers for TCR Vbeta segments and 13 reverse primers for TCR Jbeta segments was used. A multiplex PCR assay on genomic DNA amplified the CDR3 region of rearranged TCR beta genes. Amplified TCR beta libraries were sequenced as 87-base-pair reads on the Illumina HiSeq System. In the original analysis: A later analysis counted around 72 million unique TCR beta chains across the 670 or so repertoires, and approximately 11 million of these chains were shared by at least two donors. To remove PCR and sequencing errors, raw reads were error-corrected and collapsed into unique sequences using a nearest-neighbor algorithm that merged closely related sequences. Alignment of CDR3 sequences to IMGT reference sequences was used to assign V, D and J gene segments. For a sequence to be retained, a match of at least six nucleotides was required to both a V gene segment and a J gene segment. Rearrangements were called productive when the CDR3 lacked stop codons and stayed in frame with V and J; all others were non-productive. Following IMGT convention, CDR3 was defined as the stretch from the second conserved V-encoded cysteine up to the conserved J-encoded phenylalanine. Sequences without an unambiguous match to a single V gene segment were excluded from the earlier analysis of 500 to 700 of the donors. An earlier analysis of several hundred of the donors called V segments functional above 56.7% productive rearrangements and segregating when the between-donor standard deviation exceeded 5%. A statistical classification framework was built to diagnose cytomegalovirus status from the catalog of TCR beta chain sequences. V and J gene assignment, in a later analysis, came from comparing TCR nucleotide sequences with IMGT/GENE-DB human TR gene sequences. Using the TCRdist pipeline, a later analysis assigned CDR3 sequences along with most-parsimonious VDJ recombination scenarios. In a later analysis, every TCR beta chain was defined by the combination of its CDR3 amino acid sequence and its V-gene family, and reads without a unique V-gene family were dropped. In a later analysis, several hundred highly shared, low-generation-probability nucleotide sequences were removed to address suspected cross-contamination and a sequencing artifact. A later analysis calculated a clonal expansion index for each public chain from normalized within-repertoire ranks of inferred template counts. A later analysis computed generation probabilities with a VDJ recombination model fitted to out-of-frame rearrangements, and checked the results against IGoR. A later analysis scored TCR-TCR, TCR-HLA and TCR-CMV co-occurrence with hypergeometric tests, applying a repertoire-size bias correction to TCR pairs. False discovery rates were estimated in a later analysis by permuting HLA or CMV assignments 20 times. In a later analysis, co-occurring TCRs were grouped with DBSCAN, and TCRdist sequence similarity was added when clustering was performed within HLA-allele-positive subsets. Repertoires with fewer than 30,000 or more than 120,000 public chains, plus five repertoires with anomalous nucleotide sharing, were excluded from co-occurrence clustering. In its TCRdb copy, this immuneACCESS table keeps in-frame sequences only and misses some clones. Where compared with another copy, unresolved V genes explain less than half of these, and the others have no known cause. V, J and clone size are those of that table, while D and trimming were read from the DNA. Counted in this sample were roughly 200,000 clones; approximately 90% of them appeared once. Of the sample, 1% is held by the ten largest clones.

The source is a young woman in good health and CMV-seronegative. Sequenced sample: PBMCs.

The CDR3 region reads CASSLLQSSYNEQFF. In nucleotides, the sequence is TGTGCCAGCAGTTTACTACAGAGCTCCTACAATGAGCAGTTCTTC. Here the chain combines TRBV27 and TRBJ2-1; a confident D gene designation cannot be given. The CDR3, cysteine through phenylalanine, is 15 amino acids long. Only the CDR3 region is kept as DNA, spanning 45 bases read in frame from base 1. The junction carries 8 bases between V and J, which are trimmed by 2 bases and 0 bases respectively. The germline V gene (reference sequence) yields MNHEY for CDR1 and SMNVEV for CDR2.